This T cell receptor (beta chain) was retrieved from a study of blood T cell repertoires in COVID-19 (dated by TCRdb to the early 2020s). At the level of the whole study: Collaborator samples came from the United States, Italy and Spain and covered acute and convalescent phases of COVID-19. The repertoires were released in a freely available public database meant as a resource for research on the immune response to SARS-CoV-2. Samples were obtained from the ongoing ImmuneRACE study (first 160 participants) and from 1,254 subjects provided by 6 global collaborators. Where available, HLA class I and class II types were obtained from metadata supplied by the sample provider rather than from assay-based typing. The material from the prospective study consisted of cDNA or gDNA derived from T cells, B-cell-depleted T cells, or PBMCs. The sample metadata nearly always contained a de-identified subject ID, COVID-19 status, age in years and sex. Deeply sampled blood TCRbeta repertoires from subjects exposed to, actively infected with, or recovered from COVID-19 were included in the dataset. Beyond this particular receptor, the publication reports: Clinical and demographic metadata were provided uncurated, with the amount varying by source and participant.

Note on this clone: This receptor's antigen is unknown. Per-base quality was not reported, and no clone a single base away is much larger than it.

Reading the germline V gene (reference sequence) gives CDR1 SGHAT and CDR2 FQDESV. Including the terminal cysteine and phenylalanine, the CDR3 comprises 12 residues. The only DNA kept is the CDR3, 36 bases in frame from the first base. V gives up 5 bases and J gives up 5 bases, and the segment between their germline ends measures 10 bases. Whole blood was collected in K2EDTA tubes by collaborating institutions according to the institutions' own protocols. Collaborator samples were shipped for TCRbeta analysis as frozen whole blood, isolated PBMCs, or DNA extracted from either sample type. TCRbeta CDR3 regions were amplified from genomic DNA by means of the immunoSEQ Assay, a bias-controlled multiplex PCR. In the paper's pipeline: Within the assay, amplification of reference gene primers was used to estimate how many nucleated cells each sample contained. To quantify the absolute abundance of each unique TCRbeta CDR3 rearrangement, sequence reads were collapsed and filtered. Productive Simpson clonality was computed per sample as the square root of Simpson's diversity index over productive rearrangements. TCRdb mirrors the immuneACCESS table, restricted to in-frame sequences. Some clones are absent from its copies; in checked studies, under half trace to an unresolved V gene, and the reason for the others is unknown. V, J and clone size reflect that table, while D and trimming were determined from the DNA. This sample gives 60,000 to 80,000 clones in total; 84% of them show up just once. The ten most abundant clones make up about 10% of the sample.

Recombination connected TRBV11-1 to TRBJ2-7; TRBD2 could be the D gene, as 6 bases match. The sequence derives from a man aged 45-65 years with active COVID-19. The sample was peripheral blood. The CDR3 reads as follows: CASSVGGHEQYF. Read as DNA, the sequence is TGTGCCAGCAGCGTGGGGGGACACGAGCAGTACTTC. Here the CDR3 is joined to the reference TRBV11-1 and TRBJ2-7 genes, and the full variable domain is: EAEVAQSPRYKITEKSQAVAFWCDPISGHATLYWYRQILGQGPELLVQFQDESVVDDSQLPKDRFSAERLKGVDSTLKIQPAELGDSAMYLCASSVGGHEQYFGPGTRLTVT.